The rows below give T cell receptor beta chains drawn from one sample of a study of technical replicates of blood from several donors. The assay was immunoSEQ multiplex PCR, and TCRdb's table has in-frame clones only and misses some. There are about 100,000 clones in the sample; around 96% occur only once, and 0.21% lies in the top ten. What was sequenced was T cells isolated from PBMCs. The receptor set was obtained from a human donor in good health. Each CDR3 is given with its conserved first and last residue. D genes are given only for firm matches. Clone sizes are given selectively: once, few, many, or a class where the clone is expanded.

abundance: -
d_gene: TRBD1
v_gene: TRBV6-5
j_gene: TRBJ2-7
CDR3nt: TGTGCCAGCAGTAAGGACAGGGCCTCCTACGAGCAGTACTTC
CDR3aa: CASSKDRASYEQYF

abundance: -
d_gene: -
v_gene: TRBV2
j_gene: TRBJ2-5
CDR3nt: TGTGCCAGCAGTGGACAGGCCGAGTGGGAGACCCAGTACTTC
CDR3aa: CASSGQAEWETQYF

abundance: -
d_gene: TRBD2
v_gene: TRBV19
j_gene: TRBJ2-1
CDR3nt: TGTGCCAGTAGTATTGGGACTAGCGGGAATGCTGAGCAGTTCTTC
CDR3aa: CASSIGTSGNAEQFF

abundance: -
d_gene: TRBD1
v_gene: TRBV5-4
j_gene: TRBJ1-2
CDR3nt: TGTGCCAGCAGTCCTGGACAGGGGGGTATCTATGGCTACACCTTC
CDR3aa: CASSPGQGGIYGYTF

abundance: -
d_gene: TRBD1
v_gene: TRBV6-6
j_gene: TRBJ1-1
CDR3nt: TGTGCCAGCAGTAGACAGGGGGTTGAAGCTTTCTTT
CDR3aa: CASSRQGVEAFF

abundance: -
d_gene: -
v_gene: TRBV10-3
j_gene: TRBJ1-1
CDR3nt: TGTGCCATCAGTGGACCCCAGGGGAACACTGAAGCTTTCTTT
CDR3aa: CAISGPQGNTEAFF

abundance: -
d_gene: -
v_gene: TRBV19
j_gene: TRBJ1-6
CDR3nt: TGTGCCAGTAGTATGACAGGAATTACCTATAATTCACCCCTCCACTTT
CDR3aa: CASSMTGITYNSPLHF

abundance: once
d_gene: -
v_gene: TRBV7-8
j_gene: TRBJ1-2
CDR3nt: TGTGCCAGCAGCCGACGACAGCAAAACAGGGATAACTATGGCTACACCTTC
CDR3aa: CASSRRQQNRDNYGYTF

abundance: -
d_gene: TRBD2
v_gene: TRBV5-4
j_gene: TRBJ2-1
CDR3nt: TGTGCCAGCAGCCTCTCTAGCGGGGGGGAGGATGAGCAGTTCTTC
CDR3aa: CASSLSSGGEDEQFF

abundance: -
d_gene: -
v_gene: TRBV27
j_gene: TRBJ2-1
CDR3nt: TGTGCCAGCAGTTTAAGGGGATTGGACTCCTACAATGAGCAGTTCTTC
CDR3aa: CASSLRGLDSYNEQFF

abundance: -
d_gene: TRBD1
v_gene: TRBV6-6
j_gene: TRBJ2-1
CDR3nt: TGTGCCAGCAGAGCTCAGGGACAGGGGTACAATGAGCAGTTCTTC
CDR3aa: CASRAQGQGYNEQFF

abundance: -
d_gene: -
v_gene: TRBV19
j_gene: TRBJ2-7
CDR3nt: TGTGCCAGTAGTCAGACAGGAGTACGACATAATCCTTACGAGCAGTACTTC
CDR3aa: CASSQTGVRHNPYEQYF

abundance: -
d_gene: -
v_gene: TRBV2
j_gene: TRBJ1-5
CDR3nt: TGTGCCAGCAGAGCCGAGACAGTTTCTAATCAGCCCCAGCATTTT
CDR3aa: CASRAETVSNQPQHF

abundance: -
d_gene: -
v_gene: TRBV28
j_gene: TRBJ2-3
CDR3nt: TGTGCCAGCAGTTTAGTCGACTCAGGGACGCAGTATTTT
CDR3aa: CASSLVDSGTQYF

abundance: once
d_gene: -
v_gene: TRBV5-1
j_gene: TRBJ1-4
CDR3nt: TGCGCCAGCAGCTTGGAGTTATACCGGACGCCCGAGAGGGCAACTAATGAAAAACTGTTTTTT
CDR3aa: CASSLELYRTPERATNEKLFF

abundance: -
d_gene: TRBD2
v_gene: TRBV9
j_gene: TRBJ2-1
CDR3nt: TGTGCCAGCAGCGTAGACGGGAGGTACAATGAGCAGTTCTTC
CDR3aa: CASSVDGRYNEQFF

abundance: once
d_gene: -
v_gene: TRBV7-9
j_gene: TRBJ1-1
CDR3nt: TGTGCCAGCAGCTTACTGCAGGGTAGGAACACTGAAGCTTTCTTT
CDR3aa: CASSLLQGRNTEAFF

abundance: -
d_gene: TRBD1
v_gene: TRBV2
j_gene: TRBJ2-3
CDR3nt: TGTGCCACACGGGACAGGGATTACACAGATACGCAGTATTTT
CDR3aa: CATRDRDYTDTQYF

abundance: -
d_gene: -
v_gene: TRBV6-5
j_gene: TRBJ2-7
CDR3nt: TGTGCCAGCAGTTACGTAGCGGAGCTCGGCTACGAGCAGTACTTC
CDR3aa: CASSYVAELGYEQYF

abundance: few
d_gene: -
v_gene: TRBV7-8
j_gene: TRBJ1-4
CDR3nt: TGTGCCAGCAGCCCGCGACAGAACGAAAAACTGTTTTTT
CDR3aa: CASSPRQNEKLFF

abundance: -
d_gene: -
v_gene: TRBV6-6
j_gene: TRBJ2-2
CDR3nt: TGTGCCAGCAGTTACACCCAGGGTGGCACCGGGGAGCTGTTTTTT
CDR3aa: CASSYTQGGTGELFF

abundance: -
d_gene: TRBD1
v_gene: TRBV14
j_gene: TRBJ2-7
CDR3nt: TGTGCCAGCAGCCTGGGGACAGGGCGTTGGGAGCAGTACTTC
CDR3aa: CASSLGTGRWEQYF

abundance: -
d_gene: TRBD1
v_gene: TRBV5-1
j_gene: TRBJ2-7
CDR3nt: TGCGCCAGCAGCTTCTCCGGGACAGGGTCGTACGAGCAGTACTTC
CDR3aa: CASSFSGTGSYEQYF